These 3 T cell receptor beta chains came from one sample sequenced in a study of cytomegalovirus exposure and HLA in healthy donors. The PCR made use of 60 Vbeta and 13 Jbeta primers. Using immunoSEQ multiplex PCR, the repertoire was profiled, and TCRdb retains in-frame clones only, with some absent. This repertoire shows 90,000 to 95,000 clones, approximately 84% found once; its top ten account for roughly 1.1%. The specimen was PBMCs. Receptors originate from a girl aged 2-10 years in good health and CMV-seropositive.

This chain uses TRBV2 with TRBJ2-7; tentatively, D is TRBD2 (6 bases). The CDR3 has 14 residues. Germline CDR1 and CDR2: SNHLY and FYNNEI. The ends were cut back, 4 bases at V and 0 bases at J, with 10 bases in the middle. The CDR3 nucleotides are TGTGCCAGCAGTGCGGGAGCGATCTCCTACGAGCAGTACTTC. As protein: CASSAGAISYEQYF.

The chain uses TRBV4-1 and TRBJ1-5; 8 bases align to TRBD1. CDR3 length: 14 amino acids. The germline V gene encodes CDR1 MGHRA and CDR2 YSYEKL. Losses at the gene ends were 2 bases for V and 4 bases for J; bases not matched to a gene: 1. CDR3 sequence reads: CASSQRTGNQPQHF. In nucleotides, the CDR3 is TGCGCCAGCAGCCAACGGACAGGGAATCAGCCCCAGCATTTT.

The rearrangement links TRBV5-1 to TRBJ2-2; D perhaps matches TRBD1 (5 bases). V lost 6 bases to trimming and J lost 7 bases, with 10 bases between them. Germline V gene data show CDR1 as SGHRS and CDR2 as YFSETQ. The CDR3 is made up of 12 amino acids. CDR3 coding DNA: TGCGCCAGCACTAGGGGCGGCGGGGAGCTGTTTTTT. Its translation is CASTRGGGELFF.